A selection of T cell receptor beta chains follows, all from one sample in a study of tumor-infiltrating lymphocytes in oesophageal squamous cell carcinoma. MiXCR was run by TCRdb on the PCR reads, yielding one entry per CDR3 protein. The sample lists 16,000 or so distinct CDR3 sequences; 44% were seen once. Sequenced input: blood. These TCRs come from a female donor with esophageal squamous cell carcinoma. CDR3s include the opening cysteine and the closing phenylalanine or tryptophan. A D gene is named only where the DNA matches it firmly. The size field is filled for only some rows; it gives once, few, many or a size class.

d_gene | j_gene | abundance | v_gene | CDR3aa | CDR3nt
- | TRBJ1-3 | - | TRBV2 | CASAVARGNTIYF | TGTGCCTCTGCCGTAGCGAGGGGAAACACCATATATTTT
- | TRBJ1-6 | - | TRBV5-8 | CASSLWGHSNQPLHF | TGTGCCAGCAGCTTATGGGGACATAGCAATCAGCCCCTGCATTTT
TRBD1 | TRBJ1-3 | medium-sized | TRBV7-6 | CASSLPRQGAGRNTIYF | TGTGCCAGCAGCTTACCCAGACAGGGGGCCGGGCGAAACACCATATATTTT
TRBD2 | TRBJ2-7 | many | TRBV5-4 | CASSLARGGATEQYF | TGTGCCAGCAGCTTGGCCCGGGGGGGGGCGACCGAGCAGTACTTC
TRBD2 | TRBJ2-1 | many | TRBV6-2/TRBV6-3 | CASSPQSTPLAGRLQFF | TGTGCCAGCAGTCCTCAATCGACACCACTAGCGGGTAGGCTGCAGTTCTTC
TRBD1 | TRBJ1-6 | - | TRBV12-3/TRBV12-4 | CASSYAGTGAHNSPLHF | TGTGCCAGCAGTTACGCCGGGACAGGGGCGCATAATTCACCCCTCCACTTT
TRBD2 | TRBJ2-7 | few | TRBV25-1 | CASSEPGLAGYEQYF | TGTGCCAGCAGTGAACCTGGACTAGCGGGCTACGAGCAGTACTTC
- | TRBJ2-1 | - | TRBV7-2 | CASSLRHEQFF | TGTGCCAGCAGCTTACGGCATGAGCAGTTCTTC
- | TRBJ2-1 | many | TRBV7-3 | CASSSSGLPQQFF | TGTGCCAGCAGTTCCTCTGGCCTACCACAGCAGTTCTTC
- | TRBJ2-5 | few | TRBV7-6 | CASSPRDLRAQETQYF | TGTGCCAGCAGCCCTCGGGACCTCCGGGCACAAGAGACCCAGTACTTC
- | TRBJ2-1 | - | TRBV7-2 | CASSLARVGGTGSYNEQFF | TGTGCCAGCAGCTTAGCGAGGGTCGGGGGTACGGGCTCCTACAATGAGCAGTTCTTC
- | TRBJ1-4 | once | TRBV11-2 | CASSLGASGEKLFF | TGTGCCAGCAGCTTAGGGGCGTCTGGTGAAAAACTGTTTTTT
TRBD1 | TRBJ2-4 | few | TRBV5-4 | CASSLGFRDRGGNEQYF | TGTGCCAGCAGCTTGGGTTTCCGGGACAGGGGGGGCAATGAGCAGTACTTC
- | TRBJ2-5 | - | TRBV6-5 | CASSFQYQETQYF | TGTGCCAGCAGTTTTCAATACCAAGAGACCCAGTACTTC
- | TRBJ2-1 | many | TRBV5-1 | CASKRLEASGEQFF | TGCGCCAGCAAACGACTAGAGGCGAGCGGTGAGCAGTTCTTC
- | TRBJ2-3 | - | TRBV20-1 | CSARVLPITGSSTDTQYF | TGCAGTGCTAGAGTTTTACCCATAACAGGGTCCAGCACAGATACGCAGTATTTT
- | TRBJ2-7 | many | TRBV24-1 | CATSGYRAGRSSYNEQYF | TGTGCCACCAGTGGTTACCGGGCGGGAAGGAGCTCCTACAATGAGCAGTACTTC
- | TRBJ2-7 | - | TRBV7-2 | CASRGASSYEQYF | TGTGCCAGCCGGGGGGCTAGCTCCTACGAGCAGTACTTC
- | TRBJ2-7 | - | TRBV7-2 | CASSLAVDYEQYF | TGTGCCAGCAGCTTAGCTGTTGACTACGAGCAGTACTTC
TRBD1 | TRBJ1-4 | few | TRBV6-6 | CASSYSATGGVEKLFF | TGTGCCAGCAGTTACTCGGCGACAGGGGGCGTTGAAAAACTGTTTTTT
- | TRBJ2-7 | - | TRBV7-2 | CASSLQAGANEQFFGPGLMETQYF | -
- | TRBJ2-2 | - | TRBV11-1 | CASSRGQNGGELFF | TGTGCCAGCAGCCGAGGACAGAACGGAGGGGAGCTGTTTTTT
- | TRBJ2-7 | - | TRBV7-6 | CASSLTTGYEQYF | TGTGCCAGCAGCTTAACAACGGGGTACGAGCAGTACTTC
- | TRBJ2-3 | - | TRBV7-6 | CASSSSTDTQYF | TGTGCCAGCAGCTCCTCCACAGATACGCAGTATTTT
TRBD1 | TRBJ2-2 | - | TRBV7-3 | CASSLQQGGTGELFF | TGTGCCAGCAGCTTACAACAGGGGGGCACCGGGGAGCTGTTTTTT
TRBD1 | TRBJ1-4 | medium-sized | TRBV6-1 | CASSVGQGYFEKLFF | TGTGCCAGCAGTGTCGGACAGGGATACTTTGAAAAACTGTTTTTT
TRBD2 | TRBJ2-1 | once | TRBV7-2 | CASTDSGGAYNEQFF | TGTGCCAGCACCGATAGCGGGGGGGCCTACAATGAGCAGTTCTTC
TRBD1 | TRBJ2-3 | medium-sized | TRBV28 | CASGYPDRGDTDTQYF | TGTGCCAGCGGGTATCCCGACAGGGGGGACACAGATACGCAGTATTTT
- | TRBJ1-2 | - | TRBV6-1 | CASSEATANYGYTF | TGTGCCAGCAGTGAAGCGACAGCTAACTATGGCTACACCTTC
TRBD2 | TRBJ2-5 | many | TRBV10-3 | CAIGASGNNEQYF | TGTGCCATCGGCGCTAGCGGCAACAATGAGCAGTACTTC
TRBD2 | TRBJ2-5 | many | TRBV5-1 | CASRGLAGGAYQETQYF | TGCGCCAGCAGGGGGCTAGCGGGAGGGGCGTACCAAGAGACCCAGTACTTC
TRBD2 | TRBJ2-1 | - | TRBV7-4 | CASSLGTAGGPFDNEQFF | TGTGCCAGCAGCTTAGGAACAGCGGGAGGGCCATTCGACAATGAGCAGTTCTTC
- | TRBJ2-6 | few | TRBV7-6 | CASSQGIGTGANVLTF | TGTGCCAGCAGCCAGGGGATCGGGACTGGGGCCAACGTCCTGACTTTC
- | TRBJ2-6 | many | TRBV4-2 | CASSHHRDSSSGANVLTF | TGTGCCAGCAGCCATCACCGGGACTCTAGCTCTGGGGCCAACGTCCTGACTTTC
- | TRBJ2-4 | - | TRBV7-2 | CASSLEGQSSTQYF | TGTGCCAGCAGCTTAGAAGGCCAGTCCTCGACGCAGTACTTC
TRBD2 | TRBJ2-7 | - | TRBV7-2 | CASSLARTSGPYEQYF | TGTGCCAGCAGCTTAGCCCGGACTAGCGGACCCTACGAGCAGTACTTC
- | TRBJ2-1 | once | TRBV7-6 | CASSLARADEQFF | TGTGCCAGCAGCTTAGCGAGGGCCGATGAGCAGTTCTTC
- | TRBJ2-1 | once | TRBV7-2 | CASSLTSEAGQFF | TGTGCCAGCAGCTTGACTAGTGAGGCTGGGCAGTTCTTC
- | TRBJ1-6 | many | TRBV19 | CASNQGGMDNSPLHF | TGTGCCAGTAACCAAGGGGGGATGGATAATTCACCCCTCCACTTT
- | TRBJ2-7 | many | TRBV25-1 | CASSGGVALRYEQYF | TGTGCCAGCAGTGGGGGGGTGGCTCTACGCTACGAGCAGTACTTC
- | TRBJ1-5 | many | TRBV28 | CASSFRGPQHF | TGTGCCAGCAGTTTTCGAGGGCCCCAGCATTTT
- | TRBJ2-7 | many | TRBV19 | CASSLGQPGIYEQYF | TGTGCCAGTAGTCTAGGACAGCCCGGAATCTACGAGCAGTACTTC
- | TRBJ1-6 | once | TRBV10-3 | CATRGSAGISYEQYF | TGTGCCACGAGGGGGAGCGCGGGGATCTCCTACGAGCAGTACTTT
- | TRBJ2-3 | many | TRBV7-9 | CASSLRKDTQYF | TGTGCCAGCAGCCTACGGAAAGATACGCAGTATTTT
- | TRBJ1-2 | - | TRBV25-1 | CASSVGNYGYTF | TGTGCCAGCAGTGTGGGTAACTATGGCTACACCTTC
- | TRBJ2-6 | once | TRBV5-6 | CASSYLGRSGANVLTF | TGTGCCAGCAGTTATTTAGGGAGATCTGGGGCCAACGTCCTGACTTTC
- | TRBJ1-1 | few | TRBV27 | CASSLGSAGNTEAFF | TGTGCCAGCAGTTTAGGTTCAGCAGGGAACACTGAAGCTTTCTTT
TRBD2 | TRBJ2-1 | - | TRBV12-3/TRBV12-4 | CASSLSSGGYDEQFF | TGTGCCAGCAGTTTATCGAGCGGGGGGTACGATGAGCAGTTCTTC
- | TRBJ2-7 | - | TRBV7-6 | CASSLGSAYSYNEQYF | TGTGCCAGCAGCTTAGGATCGGCATATTCCTACAATGAGCAGTACTTC
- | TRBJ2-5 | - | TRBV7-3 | CASSLASPRTEEQYF | TGTGCCAGCAGCTTAGCTAGCCCCAGAACGGAGGAGCAGTACTTC
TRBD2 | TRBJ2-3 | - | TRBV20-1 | CSARDWVAGGVPDTQYF | TGCAGTGCTAGAGATTGGGTAGCGGGAGGTGTCCCAGATACGCAGTATTTT
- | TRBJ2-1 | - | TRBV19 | CASSQEAEHDEQFF | TGTGCCAGTAGTCAGGAGGCGGAGCACGATGAGCAGTTCTTC
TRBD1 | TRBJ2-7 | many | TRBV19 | CASSRGQGNSDEQYF | TGTGCCAGTAGTCGGGGACAGGGAAATTCCGACGAGCAGTACTTC
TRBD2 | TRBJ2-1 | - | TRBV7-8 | CASSLLPPGLAGGRGYNEQFF | TGTGCCAGCAGCTTACTACCCCCGGGACTAGCGGGGGGGAGGGGATACAATGAGCAGTTCTTC
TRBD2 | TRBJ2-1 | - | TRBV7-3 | CASSSNTSGRCDNEQFF | TGTGCCAGCAGCTCAAACACTAGCGGGAGATGTGATAATGAGCAGTTCTTC
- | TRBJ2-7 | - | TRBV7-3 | CASSFLPLGEQYF | TGTGCCAGCAGCTTCCTTCCGCTCGGCGAGCAGTACTTC
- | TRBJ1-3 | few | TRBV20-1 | CSARVRGSGNTIYF | TGCAGTGCTAGAGTGCGGGGTTCTGGAAACACCATATATTTT
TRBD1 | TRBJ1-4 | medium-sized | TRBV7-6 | CASSSGTATNEKLFF | TGTGCCAGCAGCTCCGGGACAGCAACTAATGAAAAACTGTTTTTT
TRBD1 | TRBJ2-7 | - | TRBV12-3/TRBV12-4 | CASRSHRGAYEQYF | TGTGCCAGCAGATCCCACAGGGGCGCCTACGAGCAGTACTTC